The rows below give T cell receptor beta chains drawn from one sample of a study of blood T cell repertoires in COVID-19. Some clones are missing from TCRdb's copy, which holds only in-frame ones; the method was immunoSEQ multiplex PCR. The sample contains about 350,000 clones, roughly 87% of which appear only once. The source material was PBMCs or T cells enriched from blood (not recorded which). All receptors derive from a woman between 25 and 40 years old who had recovered from COVID-19. The CDR3 runs from the conserved cysteine through the conserved F or W. D genes are given only for firm matches. Some rows have no size entry. The others give once, few or many, or a class for an expanded clone.

clone_size: .
v_call: TRBV20-1
d_call: .
j_call: TRBJ2-7
cdr3_nt: TGCAGTGCTTTGCAGGATTTCGAGCAGTACTTC
cdr3_aa: CSALQDFEQYF

clone_size: .
v_call: TRBV13
d_call: TRBD1
j_call: TRBJ2-2
cdr3_nt: TGTGCCAGCAGCTCGGTGGGACAGGGGGCTGTGTCCGGGGAGCTGTTTTTT
cdr3_aa: CASSSVGQGAVSGELFF

clone_size: .
v_call: TRBV6-5
d_call: TRBD1
j_call: TRBJ1-1
cdr3_nt: TGTGCCAGCAGTTCCCCGACAGGGAGCACTGAAGCTTTCTTT
cdr3_aa: CASSSPTGSTEAFF

clone_size: .
v_call: TRBV12-2
d_call: .
j_call: TRBJ1-2
cdr3_nt: TGTGCAAGTCGCTCCGACAGGGATGGCTATGGCTACACCTTC
cdr3_aa: CASRSDRDGYGYTF

clone_size: .
v_call: TRBV7-9
d_call: TRBD1
j_call: TRBJ2-2
cdr3_nt: TGTGCCAGCAGCCTCTACAGGGGGCGCAACACCGGGGAGCTGTTTTTT
cdr3_aa: CASSLYRGRNTGELFF

clone_size: .
v_call: TRBV10-3
d_call: .
j_call: TRBJ2-7
cdr3_nt: TGTGCCATCAGTGGCATGGGCGTAACCCCCTACGAGCAGTACTTC
cdr3_aa: CAISGMGVTPYEQYF

clone_size: .
v_call: TRBV6-4
d_call: .
j_call: TRBJ1-1
cdr3_nt: TGTGCCAGCAGTGCAGGGGTGGGCACTGAAGCTTTCTTT
cdr3_aa: CASSAGVGTEAFF

clone_size: .
v_call: TRBV5-1
d_call: TRBD2
j_call: TRBJ2-1
cdr3_nt: TGCGCCAGCAGGGAAACTCTAGCGGATGAGCAGTTCTTC
cdr3_aa: CASRETLADEQFF

clone_size: few
v_call: TRBV29-1
d_call: TRBD2
j_call: TRBJ2-7
cdr3_nt: TGCAGCGTCGTTGGACTAGCGGGAGGCGAGCAGTACTTC
cdr3_aa: CSVVGLAGGEQYF

clone_size: .
v_call: TRBV9
d_call: .
j_call: TRBJ1-2
cdr3_nt: TGTGCCAGCAGCGTAGCTCGTTGGGACACCTATGGCTACACCTTC
cdr3_aa: CASSVARWDTYGYTF

clone_size: .
v_call: TRBV9
d_call: TRBD1
j_call: TRBJ1-1
cdr3_nt: TGTGCCAGCAGGGAACAGGGGGGCTCGAACACTGAAGCTTTCTTT
cdr3_aa: CASREQGGSNTEAFF

clone_size: .
v_call: TRBV27
d_call: .
j_call: TRBJ1-5
cdr3_nt: TGTGCCAGCAGTTTAACAGGGAGCAATCAGCCCCAGCATTTT
cdr3_aa: CASSLTGSNQPQHF

clone_size: .
v_call: TRBV7-9
d_call: .
j_call: TRBJ2-5
cdr3_nt: TGTGCCAGCAGCTTAGAATCAGTATCGGGAGAGACCCAGTACTTC
cdr3_aa: CASSLESVSGETQYF

clone_size: .
v_call: TRBV18
d_call: TRBD2
j_call: TRBJ2-1
cdr3_nt: TGTGCCAGCGCTTATAGCGGGTACTCCTACAATGAGCAGTTCTTC
cdr3_aa: CASAYSGYSYNEQFF

clone_size: .
v_call: TRBV6-5
d_call: TRBD1
j_call: TRBJ1-5
cdr3_nt: TGTGCCAGCAGGGGACAGGATAGCCAGCCCCAGCATTTT
cdr3_aa: CASRGQDSQPQHF

clone_size: .
v_call: TRBV11-2
d_call: TRBD1
j_call: TRBJ2-3
cdr3_nt: TGTGCCAGCAGCTTATCCAGGGGGCAGGCGAATACGCAGTATTTT
cdr3_aa: CASSLSRGQANTQYF

clone_size: .
v_call: TRBV7-3
d_call: TRBD2
j_call: TRBJ2-2
cdr3_nt: TGTGCCAGCAGCCTCAATCCGGGGGGAAGGACCGGGGAGCTGTTTTTT
cdr3_aa: CASSLNPGGRTGELFF

clone_size: .
v_call: TRBV7-9
d_call: .
j_call: TRBJ1-6
cdr3_nt: TGTGCCAGCAGCTTAGTACAGGGCGGCTCACCCCTCCACTTT
cdr3_aa: CASSLVQGGSPLHF

clone_size: .
v_call: TRBV25-1
d_call: TRBD2
j_call: TRBJ2-5
cdr3_nt: TGTGCCAGCAGTGAGGGCCCCACTAGCGTTGAGACCCAGTACTTC
cdr3_aa: CASSEGPTSVETQYF

clone_size: .
v_call: TRBV4-2
d_call: TRBD1
j_call: TRBJ2-2
cdr3_nt: TGTGCCAGCAGCCAAGATGGCCCACAGGGGGCTAACACCGGGGAGCTGTTTTTT
cdr3_aa: CASSQDGPQGANTGELFF

clone_size: .
v_call: TRBV3-1/TRBV3-2
d_call: TRBD1
j_call: TRBJ2-1
cdr3_nt: TGTGCCAGCAGCCAAGAATGGGACAGGGGGTACAATGAGCAGTTCTTC
cdr3_aa: CASSQEWDRGYNEQFF

clone_size: .
v_call: TRBV29-1
d_call: .
j_call: TRBJ1-1
cdr3_nt: TGCAGCGTTGTCCGACCCTTGGGCCCATTGAACACTGAAGCTTTCTTT
cdr3_aa: CSVVRPLGPLNTEAFF

clone_size: .
v_call: TRBV7-2
d_call: TRBD2
j_call: TRBJ2-2
cdr3_nt: TGTGCCAGCAGCCGCCTCGGGGGACTAGCCCCTAAAGGGGAGCTGTTTTTT
cdr3_aa: CASSRLGGLAPKGELFF

clone_size: .
v_call: TRBV6-5
d_call: .
j_call: TRBJ1-1
cdr3_nt: TGTGCCAGCACCACCCCGGGGGTGGTCACTGAAGCTTTCTTT
cdr3_aa: CASTTPGVVTEAFF

clone_size: few
v_call: TRBV27
d_call: TRBD1
j_call: TRBJ2-2
cdr3_nt: TGTGCCAGCAGTTTAGGGACAGGGGCGAACACCGGGGAGCTGTTTTTT
cdr3_aa: CASSLGTGANTGELFF

clone_size: few
v_call: TRBV5-1
d_call: .
j_call: TRBJ1-1
cdr3_nt: TGCGCCAGCAGCTCCGGGACAAGTGGCTCGAACGGTGAAGCTTTCTTT
cdr3_aa: CASSSGTSGSNGEAFF

clone_size: .
v_call: TRBV7-2
d_call: TRBD1
j_call: TRBJ1-2
cdr3_nt: TGTGCCAGCAGCTCACAGGGGGCGTATAACTATGGCTACACCTTC
cdr3_aa: CASSSQGAYNYGYTF

clone_size: .
v_call: TRBV28
d_call: .
j_call: TRBJ2-1
cdr3_nt: TGTGCCAGCGGCTCATCCTACAATGAGCAGTTCTTC
cdr3_aa: CASGSSYNEQFF

clone_size: .
v_call: TRBV19
d_call: .
j_call: TRBJ1-5
cdr3_nt: TGTGCCATCGCCCGGGCCAGGGATCAGCCCCAGCATTTT
cdr3_aa: CAIARARDQPQHF

clone_size: .
v_call: TRBV9
d_call: .
j_call: TRBJ2-3
cdr3_nt: TGTGCCAGCGCGACGGGAGGGGGCGAAGATACGCAGTATTTT
cdr3_aa: CASATGGGEDTQYF

clone_size: .
v_call: TRBV5-1
d_call: .
j_call: TRBJ1-1
cdr3_nt: TGCGCCAGCAGCTTGGCCGTCGGGGGGTCCACTGAAGCTTTCTTT
cdr3_aa: CASSLAVGGSTEAFF

clone_size: .
v_call: TRBV29-1
d_call: TRBD1
j_call: TRBJ1-4
cdr3_nt: TGCAGCGTTGAGGACAGGGGAAAACTGTTTTTT
cdr3_aa: CSVEDRGKLFF

clone_size: .
v_call: TRBV28
d_call: .
j_call: TRBJ2-7
cdr3_nt: TGTGCCAGCAGGACGGGGTTAGGCGAGCAGTACTTC
cdr3_aa: CASRTGLGEQYF

clone_size: .
v_call: TRBV29-1
d_call: TRBD1
j_call: TRBJ1-4
cdr3_nt: TGCAGCGCCCGGACAGGGGCCCCTGCAACTAATGAAAAACTGTTTTTT
cdr3_aa: CSARTGAPATNEKLFF

clone_size: .
v_call: TRBV11-2
d_call: .
j_call: TRBJ2-2
cdr3_nt: TGTGCCAGCTCGACAGGGAGGACCGGGGAGCTGTTTTTT
cdr3_aa: CASSTGRTGELFF

clone_size: .
v_call: TRBV11-3
d_call: .
j_call: TRBJ2-7
cdr3_nt: TGTGCCAGCAGCTTAGATGCGGATTCCTACGAGCAGTACTTC
cdr3_aa: CASSLDADSYEQYF

clone_size: .
v_call: TRBV15
d_call: .
j_call: TRBJ2-4
cdr3_nt: TGTGCCACCAGCAGATACCCGGGACTCAGCGTAACCAAAAACATTCAGTACTTC
cdr3_aa: CATSRYPGLSVTKNIQYF

clone_size: .
v_call: TRBV21-1
d_call: .
j_call: TRBJ2-3
cdr3_nt: TGTGCCAGCAGCAAAGAGGCGGCGGGGAGCACAGATACGCAGTATTTT
cdr3_aa: CASSKEAAGSTDTQYF

clone_size: .
v_call: TRBV13
d_call: .
j_call: TRBJ1-1
cdr3_nt: TGTGCCAGCAGCCCGAGGACACTGAACACTGAAGCTTTCTTT
cdr3_aa: CASSPRTLNTEAFF

clone_size: .
v_call: TRBV15
d_call: TRBD1
j_call: TRBJ1-2
cdr3_nt: TGTGCCACCAGCAGAGAGGACAGGGGGCGGGACTATGGCTACACCTTC
cdr3_aa: CATSREDRGRDYGYTF

clone_size: .
v_call: TRBV7-9
d_call: .
j_call: TRBJ2-3
cdr3_nt: TGTGCCAGCAGCTTACAGGGTTTGACAGATACGCAGTATTTT
cdr3_aa: CASSLQGLTDTQYF